The table lists the clone carrying this T cell receptor (beta chain) with many counts. Its antigen is unknown. The sample belongs to a study of T-cell reconstitution after alpha-beta-depleted transplantation in children. The study, taken as a whole, reports: Among T cells one year after transplant, newly produced cells accounted for most counts and diversity. The study reportedly traced alpha-beta T cells about two months after transplant to several hundred expanded graft clones.

The CDR3 is 13 residues long. Germline V CDR1 and CDR2: KGHDR, SFDVKD. V lost 4 bases to trimming and J lost 4 bases, with 9 bases between them. Researchers prepared the TCRbeta library using unique molecular identifiers, the study reports. TCRdb processed the PCR reads anew with MiXCR; each CDR3 protein has one entry. Counted here are a few hundred thousand distinct CDR3 sequences, 13% occurring once; the ten biggest clones make up 2% to 2.5%. The starting material was PBMCs, mostly from graft donor cells, obtained 360 days after TCRalphabeta/CD19-depleted stem cell transplant. The chain carries TRBV24-1 and TRBJ1-2, with D tentatively TRBD1 (5 bases). The TCR originated in a male patient younger than 18 who had a stem cell transplant for acute myeloid leukemia, so the T cells may come from the graft donor. The CDR3 coding sequence is TGTGCCACCAGTGACCCGACAGCCTATGGCTACACCTTC. Translating it yields CATSDPTAYGYTF.